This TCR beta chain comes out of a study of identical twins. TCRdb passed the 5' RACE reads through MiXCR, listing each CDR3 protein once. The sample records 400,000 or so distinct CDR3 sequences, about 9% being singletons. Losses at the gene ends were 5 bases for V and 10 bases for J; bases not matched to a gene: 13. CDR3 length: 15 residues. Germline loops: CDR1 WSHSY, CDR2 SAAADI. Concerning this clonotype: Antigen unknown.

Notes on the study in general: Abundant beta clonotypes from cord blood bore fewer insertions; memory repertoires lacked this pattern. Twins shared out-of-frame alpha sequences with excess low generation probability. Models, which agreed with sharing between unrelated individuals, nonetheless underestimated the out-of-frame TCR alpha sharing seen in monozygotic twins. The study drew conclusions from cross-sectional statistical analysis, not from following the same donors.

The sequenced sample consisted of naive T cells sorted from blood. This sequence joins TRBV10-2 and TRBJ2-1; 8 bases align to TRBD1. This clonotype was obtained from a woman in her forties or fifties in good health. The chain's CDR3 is CASSRDRRGYSEQFF. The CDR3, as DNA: TGCGCCAGCAGTAGGGACAGGAGGGGGTACTCCGAGCAGTTCTTC.